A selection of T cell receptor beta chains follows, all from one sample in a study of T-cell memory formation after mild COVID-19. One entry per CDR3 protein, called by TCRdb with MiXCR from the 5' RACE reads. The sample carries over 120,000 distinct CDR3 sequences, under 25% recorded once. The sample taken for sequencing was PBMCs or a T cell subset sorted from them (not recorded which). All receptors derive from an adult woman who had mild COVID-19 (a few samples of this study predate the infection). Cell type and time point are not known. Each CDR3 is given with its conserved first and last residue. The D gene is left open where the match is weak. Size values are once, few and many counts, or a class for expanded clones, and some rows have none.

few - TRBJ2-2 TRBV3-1 CASSQGRIGELFF TGTGCCAGCAGCCAAGGGCGGATCGGGGAGCTGTTTTTT
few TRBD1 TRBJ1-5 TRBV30 CAWSRGQGSQPQHF TGTGCCTGGTCGAGGGGGCAGGGGAGTCAGCCCCAGCATTTT
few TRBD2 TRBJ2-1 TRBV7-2 CASSRLIPGGEQFF TGTGCCAGCAGTCGTCTTATCCCGGGAGGTGAGCAGTTCTTC
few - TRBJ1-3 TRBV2 CASSYGNTIYF TGTGCCAGCAGTTATGGAAACACCATATATTTT
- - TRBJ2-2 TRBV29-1 CSVEKRVNTGELFF TGCAGCGTTGAGAAGCGGGTGAACACCGGGGAGCTGTTTTTT
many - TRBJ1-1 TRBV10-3 CAISTPGRRNTEAFF TGTGCCATCAGCACCCCGGGGCGCCGAAACACTGAAGCTTTCTTT
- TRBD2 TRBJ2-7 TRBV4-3 CASSQDLSGIAHEQYF TGCGCCAGCAGCCAAGATCTCAGCGGGATCGCCCACGAGCAGTACTTC
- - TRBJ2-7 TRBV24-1 CATSRDGTYEQYF TGTGCCACCAGCCGGGACGGAACCTACGAGCAGTACTTC
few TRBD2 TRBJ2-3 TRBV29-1 CSGTSDTDTQYF TGCAGCGGGACTAGCGACACAGATACGCAGTATTTT
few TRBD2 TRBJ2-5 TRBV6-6 CATERGGGQETQYF TGTGCCACCGAGCGGGGGGGAGGACAAGAGACCCAGTACTTC
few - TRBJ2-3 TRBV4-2 CASSQRTLTDTQYF TGTGCCAGCAGCCAACGGACTCTAACAGATACGCAGTATTTT
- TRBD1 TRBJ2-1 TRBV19 CATKIRDSYNEQFF TGTGCCACTAAAATCCGGGACAGCTACAATGAGCAGTTCTTC
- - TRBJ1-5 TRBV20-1 CSARGGLRNQPQHF TGCAGTGCTAGAGGCGGACTTCGCAATCAGCCCCAGCATTTT
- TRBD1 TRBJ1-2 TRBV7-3 CASNNGTGEDGYTF TGTGCCAGCAACAATGGGACAGGGGAAGATGGCTACACCTTC
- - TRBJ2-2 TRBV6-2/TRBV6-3 CAAGSGANTGELFF TGTGCAGCAGGTTCGGGGGCCAACACCGGGGAGCTGTTTTTT
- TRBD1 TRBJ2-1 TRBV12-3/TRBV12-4 CASSRRQGDNEQFF TGTGCCAGCAGTCGCCGACAGGGGGACAATGAGCAGTTCTTC
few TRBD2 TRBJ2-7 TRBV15 CATSRLPLRGGITYEQYF TGTGCCACCAGCCGACTACCACTGCGGGGGGGGATAACCTACGAGCAGTACTTC
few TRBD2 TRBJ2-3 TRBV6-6 CASIGGLAGGPAWQYF TGTGCCAGCATTGGTGGACTAGCGGGAGGGCCAGCATGGCAGTATTTT
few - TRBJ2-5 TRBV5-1 CASSSGTLRGTQYF TGCGCCAGCAGCTCCGGGACATTGAGAGGGACCCAGTACTTC
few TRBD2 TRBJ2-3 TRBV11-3 CASSPRSSGRARSTDTQYF TGTGCCAGCAGCCCCCGGTCTAGCGGGAGGGCCCGGAGCACAGATACGCAGTATTTT
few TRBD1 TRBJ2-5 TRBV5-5 CASSLTGQVQETQYF TGTGCCAGCAGCCTGACTGGACAGGTCCAAGAGACCCAGTACTTC
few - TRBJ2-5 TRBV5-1 CASQNQGTQYF TGCGCCAGCCAAAATCAGGGGACCCAGTACTTC
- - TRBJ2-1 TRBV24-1 CATSDLGLRASDEQFF TGTGCCACCAGTGATTTGGGCCTGCGGGCGAGCGATGAGCAGTTCTTC
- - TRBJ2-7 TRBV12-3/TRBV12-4 CASSASTSYEQYF TGTGCCAGCAGCGCCTCGACATCCTACGAGCAGTACTTC
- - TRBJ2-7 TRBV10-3 CAISESGYEQYF TGTGCCATCAGTGAGTCTGGCTACGAGCAGTACTTC
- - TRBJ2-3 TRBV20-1 CSAPSGGLDTQYF TGCAGTGCTCCCTCCGGGGGGCTAGATACGCAGTATTTT
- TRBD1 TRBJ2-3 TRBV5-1 CASSVRPGQVNADTQYF TGCGCCAGCAGCGTTCGCCCGGGACAGGTAAACGCAGATACGCAGTATTTT
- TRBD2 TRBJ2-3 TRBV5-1 CASSSYPSGLLSSTDTQYF TGCGCCAGCAGCTCCTACCCTAGCGGGCTGCTTTCTAGCACAGATACGCAGTATTTT
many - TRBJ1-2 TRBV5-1 CASSLSGGSNGYTF TGCGCCAGCAGCTTGTCCGGGGGGAGTAATGGCTACACCTTC
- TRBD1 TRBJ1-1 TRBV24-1 CATSHQGGTEAFF TGTGCCACCAGTCATCAGGGGGGTACTGAAGCTTTCTTT
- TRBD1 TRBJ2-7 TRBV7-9 CASGPGTGRAYEQYF TGTGCCAGCGGGCCCGGGACAGGGCGAGCCTACGAGCAGTACTTC
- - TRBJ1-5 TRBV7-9 CASSLGSREPNQPQHF TGTGCCAGCAGCTTAGGTTCCAGGGAGCCAAATCAGCCCCAGCATTTT
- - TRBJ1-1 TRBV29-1 CSVDLNRKNTEAFF TGCAGCGTCGACTTGAACAGGAAGAACACTGAAGCTTTCTTT
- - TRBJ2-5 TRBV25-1 CASSGQETQYF TGTGCCAGCAGTGGCCAAGAGACCCAGTACTTC
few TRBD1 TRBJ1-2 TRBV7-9 CASSAGQVFYGYTF TGTGCCAGCAGCGCGGGACAGGTGTTCTATGGCTACACCTTC
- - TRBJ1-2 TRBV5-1 CASSPRGASYGYTF TGCGCCAGCAGCCCCCGGGGGGCAAGCTATGGCTACACCTTC
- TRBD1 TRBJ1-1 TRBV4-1 CASSKGDRAAEAFF TGCGCCAGCAGCAAAGGTGACAGGGCAGCTGAAGCTTTCTTT
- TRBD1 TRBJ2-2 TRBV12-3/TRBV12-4 CASSHGQVNTGELFF TGTGCCAGCAGTCACGGACAGGTTAACACCGGGGAGCTGTTTTTT
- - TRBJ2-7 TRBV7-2 CASSLAVTGYEQYF TGTGCCAGCAGCTTAGCGGTGACAGGCTACGAGCAGTACTTC
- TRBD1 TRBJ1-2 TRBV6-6 CASRAGTGGPYGYTF TGTGCCAGCAGAGCCGGGACAGGGGGACCCTATGGCTACACCTTC